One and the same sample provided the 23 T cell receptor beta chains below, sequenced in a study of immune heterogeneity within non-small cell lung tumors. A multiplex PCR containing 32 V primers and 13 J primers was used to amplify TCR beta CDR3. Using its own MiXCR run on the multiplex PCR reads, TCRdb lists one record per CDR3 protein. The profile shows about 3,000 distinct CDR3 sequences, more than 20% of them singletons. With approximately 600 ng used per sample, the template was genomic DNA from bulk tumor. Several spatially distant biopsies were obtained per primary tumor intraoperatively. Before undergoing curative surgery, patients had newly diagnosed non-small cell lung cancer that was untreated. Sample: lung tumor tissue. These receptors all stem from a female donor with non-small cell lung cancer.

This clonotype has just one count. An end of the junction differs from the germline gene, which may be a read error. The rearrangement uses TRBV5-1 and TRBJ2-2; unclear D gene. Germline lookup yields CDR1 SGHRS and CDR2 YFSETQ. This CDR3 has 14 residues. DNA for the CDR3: TGCGCCAGCAGCTTGGAACAGCCCACCAGGGAGCTGTTTTTT. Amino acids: CASSLEQPTRELFF.

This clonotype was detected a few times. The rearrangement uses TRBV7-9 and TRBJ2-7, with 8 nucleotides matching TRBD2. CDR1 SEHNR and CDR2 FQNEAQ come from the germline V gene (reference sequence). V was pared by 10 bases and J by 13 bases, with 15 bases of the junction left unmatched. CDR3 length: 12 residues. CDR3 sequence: CATILSAGVAYF. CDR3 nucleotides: TGTGCCACCATACTATCAGCGGGGGTAGCTTACTTC.

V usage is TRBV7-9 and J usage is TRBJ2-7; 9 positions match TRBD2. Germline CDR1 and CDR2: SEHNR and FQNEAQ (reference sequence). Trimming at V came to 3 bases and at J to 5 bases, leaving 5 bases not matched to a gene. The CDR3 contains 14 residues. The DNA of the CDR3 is TGTGCCAGCAGCTTCGTTCTAGCGGGAAACGAGCAGTACTTC. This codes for CASSFVLAGNEQYF.

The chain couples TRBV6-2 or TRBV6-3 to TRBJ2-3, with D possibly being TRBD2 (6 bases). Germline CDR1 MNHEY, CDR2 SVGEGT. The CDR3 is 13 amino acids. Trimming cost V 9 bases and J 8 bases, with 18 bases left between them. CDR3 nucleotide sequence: TGTGCCAGTGGGGACTCACTGAGGGGTACGCAGTATTTT. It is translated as CASGDSLRGTQYF.

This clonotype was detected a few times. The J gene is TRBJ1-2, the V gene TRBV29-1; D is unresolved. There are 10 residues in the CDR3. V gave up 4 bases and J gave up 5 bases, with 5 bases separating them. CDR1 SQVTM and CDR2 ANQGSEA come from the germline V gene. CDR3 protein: CSVASYGYTF. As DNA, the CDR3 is TGCAGCGTTGCGAGTTATGGCTACACCTTC. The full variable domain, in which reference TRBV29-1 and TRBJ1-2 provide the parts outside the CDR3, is SAVISQKPSRDICQRGTSLTIQCQVDSQVTMMFWYRQQPGQSLTLIATANQGSEATYESGFVIDKFPISRPNLTFSTLTVSNMSPEDSSIYLCSVASYGYTFGSGTRLTVV.

CDR3: CSARDFIGGDDEQFF. The DNA for the CDR3 is TGCAGTGCTAGAGATTTTATAGGTGGGGACGATGAGCAGTTCTTC. V and J are TRBV20-1 and TRBJ2-1; D tentatively reads TRBD1 or TRBD2 (5 bases each). Trimming took 0 bases from V and 8 from J, leaving 17 bases between them. The CDR3 is 15 amino acids. The germline gives CDR1 DFQATT, CDR2 SNEGSKA (reference sequence).

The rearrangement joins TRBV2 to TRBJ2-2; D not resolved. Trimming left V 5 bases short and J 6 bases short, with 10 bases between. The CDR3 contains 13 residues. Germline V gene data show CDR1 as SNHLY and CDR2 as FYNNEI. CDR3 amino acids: CASSPVLAGELFF. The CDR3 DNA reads TGTGCCAGCAGTCCCGTCCTGGCCGGGGAGCTGTTTTTT.

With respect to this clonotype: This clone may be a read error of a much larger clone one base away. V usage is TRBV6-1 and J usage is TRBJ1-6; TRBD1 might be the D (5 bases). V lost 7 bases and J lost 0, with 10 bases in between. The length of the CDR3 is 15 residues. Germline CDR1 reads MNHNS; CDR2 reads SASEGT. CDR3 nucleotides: TGTGCCAGCAAGGGGTCTGTCTCCTATAATTCACCCCTCCACTTT. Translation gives CASKGSVSYNSPLHF.

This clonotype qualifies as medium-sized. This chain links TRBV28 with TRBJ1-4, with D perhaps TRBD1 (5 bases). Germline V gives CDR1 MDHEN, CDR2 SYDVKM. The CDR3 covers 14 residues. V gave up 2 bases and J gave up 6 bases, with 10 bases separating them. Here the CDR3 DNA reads TGTGCCAGCAGTTTAGGAGGGGTTGATGAAAAACTGTTTTTT. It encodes CASSLGGVDEKLFF.

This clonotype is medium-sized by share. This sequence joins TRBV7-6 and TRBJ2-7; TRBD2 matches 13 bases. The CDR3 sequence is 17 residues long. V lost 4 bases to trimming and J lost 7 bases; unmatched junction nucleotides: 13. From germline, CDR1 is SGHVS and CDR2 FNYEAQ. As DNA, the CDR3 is TGTGCCAGCAGCTCCCGGACTAGCGGGAGTCACCTGCGGGAGCAGTACTTC. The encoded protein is CASSSRTSGSHLREQYF.

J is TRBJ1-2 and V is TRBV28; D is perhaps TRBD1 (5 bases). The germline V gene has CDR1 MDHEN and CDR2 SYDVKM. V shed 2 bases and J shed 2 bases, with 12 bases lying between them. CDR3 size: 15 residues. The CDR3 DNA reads TGTGCCAGCAGTTTACGGGGGGAAACCAACTATGGCTACACCTTC. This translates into CASSLRGETNYGYTF.

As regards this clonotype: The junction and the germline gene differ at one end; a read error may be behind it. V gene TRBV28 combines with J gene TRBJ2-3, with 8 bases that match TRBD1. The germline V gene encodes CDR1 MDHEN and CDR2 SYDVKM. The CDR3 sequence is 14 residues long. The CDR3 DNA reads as TGTGTCAGCAGTCTCGGACAGGGCCCAGATACGCAGTATTTT. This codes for CVSSLGQGPDTQYF.

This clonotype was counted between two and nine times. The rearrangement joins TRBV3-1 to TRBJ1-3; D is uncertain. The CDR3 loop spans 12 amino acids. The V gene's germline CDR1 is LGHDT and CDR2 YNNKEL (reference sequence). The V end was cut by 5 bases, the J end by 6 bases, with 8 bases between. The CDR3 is CASSYTPNTIYF. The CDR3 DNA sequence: TGTGCCAGCAGCTACACCCCAAACACCATATATTTT.

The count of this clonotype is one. The CDR3 nucleotides are TGTGCCAGTAGTTCCGGGGACAGCTTAAGGAACACTGAAGCTTTCTTT. It is translated as CASSSGDSLRNTEAFF. The chain carries TRBV19 and TRBJ1-1; TRBD1 matches 7 bases. The CDR3 spans 16 residues. Per germline, CDR1 LNHDA and CDR2 SQIVND (reference sequence). V trimming: 5 bases; J trimming: 1 base; junction bases outside the gene matches: 10.

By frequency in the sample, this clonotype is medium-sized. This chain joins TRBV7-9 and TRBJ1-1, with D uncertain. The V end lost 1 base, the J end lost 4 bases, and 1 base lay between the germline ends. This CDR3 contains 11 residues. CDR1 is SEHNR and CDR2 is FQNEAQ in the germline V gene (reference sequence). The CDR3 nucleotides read TGTGCCAGCAGCTTAGGCACTGAAGCTTTCTTT. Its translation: CASSLGTEAFF.

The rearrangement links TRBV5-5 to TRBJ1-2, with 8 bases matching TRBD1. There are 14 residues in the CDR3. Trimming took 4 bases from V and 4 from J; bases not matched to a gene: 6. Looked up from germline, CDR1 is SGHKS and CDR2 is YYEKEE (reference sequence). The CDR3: CASSHDGQGYGYTF. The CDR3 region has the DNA TGTGCCAGCAGCCACGATGGACAGGGCTATGGCTACACCTTC.

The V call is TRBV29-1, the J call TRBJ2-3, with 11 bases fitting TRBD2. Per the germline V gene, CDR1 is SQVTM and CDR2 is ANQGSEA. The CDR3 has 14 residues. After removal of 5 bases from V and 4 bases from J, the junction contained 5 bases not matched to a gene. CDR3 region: CSVWGLAAPDTQYF. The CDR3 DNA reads TGCAGCGTTTGGGGACTAGCGGCTCCAGATACGCAGTATTTT.

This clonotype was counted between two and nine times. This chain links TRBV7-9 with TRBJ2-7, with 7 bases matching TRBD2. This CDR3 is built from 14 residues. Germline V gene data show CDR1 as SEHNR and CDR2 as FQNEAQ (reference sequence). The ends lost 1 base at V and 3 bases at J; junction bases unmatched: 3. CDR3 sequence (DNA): TGTGCCAGCAGCTTAGGGGGCGGGAGCTACGAGCAGTACTTC. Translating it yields CASSLGGGSYEQYF.

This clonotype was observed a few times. This chain's CDR3 is CASSPPAGGVHYEQYF. CDR3 sequence (DNA): TGTGCCAGCTCACCACCGGCCGGAGGAGTACACTACGAGCAGTACTTC. This chain joins TRBV18 and TRBJ2-7; D perhaps matches TRBD2 (5 bases). Looked up from germline, CDR1 is KGHSH and CDR2 is LQKENI. V was clipped by 0 bases and J by 3 bases, with 15 bases between them. This CDR3 region has 16 residues.

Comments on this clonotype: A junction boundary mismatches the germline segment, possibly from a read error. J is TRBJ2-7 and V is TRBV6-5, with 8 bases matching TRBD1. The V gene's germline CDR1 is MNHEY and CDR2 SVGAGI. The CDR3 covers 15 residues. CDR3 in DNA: TGTGCCGGCAGTTTAAACCCGGGACAGGTGTACGAGCAGTACTTC. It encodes CAGSLNPGQVYEQYF.

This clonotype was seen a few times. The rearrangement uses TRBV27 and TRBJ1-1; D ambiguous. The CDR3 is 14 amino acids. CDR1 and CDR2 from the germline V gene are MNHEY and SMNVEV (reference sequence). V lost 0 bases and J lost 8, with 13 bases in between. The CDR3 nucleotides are TGTGCCAGCAGTTTATCCCGGGGAACGTACGAAGCTTTCTTT. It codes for CASSLSRGTYEAFF.

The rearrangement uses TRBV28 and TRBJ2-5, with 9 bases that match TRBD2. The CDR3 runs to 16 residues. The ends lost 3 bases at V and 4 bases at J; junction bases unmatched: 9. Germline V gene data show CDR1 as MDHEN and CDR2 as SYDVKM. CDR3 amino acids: CASSLPFSGRGETQYF. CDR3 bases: TGTGCCAGCAGTTTGCCCTTTAGCGGGAGAGGAGAGACCCAGTACTTC.

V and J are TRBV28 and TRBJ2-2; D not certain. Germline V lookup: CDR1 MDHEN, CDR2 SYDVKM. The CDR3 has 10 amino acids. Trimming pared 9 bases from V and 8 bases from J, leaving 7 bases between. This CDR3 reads CASFGGELFF. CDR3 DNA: TGTGCCAGTTTTGGTGGGGAGCTGTTTTTT.